This TCR beta chain appears in the sequencing data of a study of blood T cell repertoires in COVID-19. Using immunoSEQ multiplex PCR, the repertoire was profiled, and TCRdb retains in-frame clones only, with some absent. The sample holds around 260,000 clones, around 90% seen once. Germline V lookup: CDR1 SGHNT, CDR2 YYREEE (reference sequence). Unmatched junction bases numbered 9, after V lost 5 bases and J lost 2 bases. This CDR3 comprises 17 residues. Patients in Seattle were enrolled during active infection, then followed longitudinally. This sequence was found in a woman in her 70s with COVID-19, enrolled during active disease. J is TRBJ1-6 and V is TRBV5-4; 8 bases are a match to TRBD1. Sequencing was done on a sample of peripheral blood. The CDR3 loop reads CASSKDRADTYNSPLHF. CDR3 nucleotide sequence: TGTGCCAGCAGTAAGGACAGGGCGGATACCTATAATTCACCCCTCCACTTT. The full variable domain, rest sourced from reference TRBV5-4 and TRBJ1-6, is ETGVTQSPTHLIKTRGQQVTLRCSSQSGHNTVSWYQQALGQGPQFIFQYYREEENGRGNFPPRFSGLQFPNYSSELNVNALELDDSALYLCASSKDRADTYNSPLHFGNGTRLTVT.